What follows describes a single TCR beta chain. Its antigen is undetermined. The sample is drawn from a study of OX40 agonist ivuxolimab in advanced cancers. V was shortened by 5 bases and J by 6 bases, with 23 bases between the two germline ends. The germline V gene has CDR1 SGHVS and CDR2 FNYEAQ. The CDR3 has 17 residues. Regarding the study as a whole: Low levels of normalized T-cell clonal expansion also appeared in some nonresponders. Among the lowest peripheral clonal expansion occurred in 0.1-3.0 mg/kg partial responders. There were, on average, more expanded clones in CD8+ T cells than in CD4+.

TCRdb keeps only in-frame clones here, not all; method: immunoSEQ multiplex PCR. The table includes over 60,000 clones, just under 95% detected once. V gene TRBV7-6 combines with J gene TRBJ1-5; maybe TRBD1 (5 bases). The sequence was obtained from an adult with an advanced solid tumor such as melanoma, head and neck, liver or kidney cancer. This material consisted of CD4+ or CD8+ T cells sorted from blood, taken in a trial of the OX40 agonist ivuxolimab. CDR3 amino acids: CASSPTVSSTVGQPQHF. Written as DNA, the CDR3 is TGTGCCAGCAGCCCAACTGTATCGTCGACAGTGGGTCAGCCCCAGCATTTT.